The following is a TCR beta chain sequence with its context. CDR3 size: 16 residues. The V segment lost 6 bases and the J segment 7 bases; nucleotides outside the gene matches: 13. Germline V lookup: CDR1 SNHLY, CDR2 FYNNEI. The record originates from a study of blood T cell repertoires in COVID-19. Turning to the study itself: Sources were T cells, B-cell-depleted T cells, or PBMCs; the material itself was cDNA or gDNA.

Clones were sequenced by immunoSEQ multiplex PCR, and TCRdb holds only the in-frame ones, with some missing. Among roughly 250,000 clones listed, 84% were seen once. This chain joins TRBV2 and TRBJ1-4; 8 bases align to TRBD1. This TCR derives from a woman between 40 and 55 years old who had recovered from COVID-19. The sample comprised peripheral blood. CDR3 in amino acids: CASSPPDRGSIEKLFF. Here the CDR3 DNA reads TGTGCCAGCAGCCCCCCCGACAGGGGAAGTATTGAAAAACTGTTTTTT.